This T cell receptor (beta chain) was observed in a study of CD8+ T cells in alopecia areata. The wider study: Patients remained on tofacitinib for 6 to 18 months and then went 6 months without it.

With V trimmed by 1 base and J by 6 bases, 3 bases remained unmatched. The CDR3 has 13 amino acids. Germline CDR1 is GTSNPN and CDR2 is SVGIG (reference sequence). Reverse transcribed after extraction, RNA yielded cDNA as the sequencing template. Sequenced by immunoSEQ multiplex PCR; TCRdb stores in-frame clones only, minus some. The sample contains almost 250,000 clones, around 67% of which appear only once. The sequencing here drew on CD4+ T cells sorted from blood, taken at week 0. The TCR sequence derives from a human donor with alopecia areata. V is TRBV30 and J is TRBJ1-5; 7 nucleotides agree with TRBD1. In DNA form, the CDR3 reads TGTGCCTGGAGTGACAGGGACAGTCAGCCCCAGCATTTT. Translating gives CAWSDRDSQPQHF.